Presented here are 24 T cell receptor beta chains from one specimen sequenced in a study of early T cells in non-severe SARS-CoV-2 infection. MiXCR, run by TCRdb on the 5' RACE reads, gives a single entry per CDR3 protein. The profile shows 40,000 or so distinct CDR3 sequences, roughly 7.9% of them singletons. The sequencing here drew on whole blood, taken at baseline. Receptors were obtained from an adult who was a healthcare worker with PCR-confirmed SARS-CoV-2 infection or an uninfected control (not recorded which).

In its sample, this clonotype was seen many times. The V and J genes are TRBV10-3 and TRBJ1-1; TRBD1 might be the D (5 bases). Germline V gene sequence: CDR1 ENHRY, CDR2 SYGVKD. This CDR3 contains 13 residues. Trimming left V 4 bases short and J 3 bases short, with 9 bases between. CDR3 sequence: CAISAGSDTEAFF. CDR3 nucleotide sequence: TGTGCCATCAGTGCAGGGTCAGACACTGAAGCTTTCTTT.

This chain links TRBV5-4 with TRBJ1-1; TRBD1 is a possible D gene (6 bases). V was trimmed by 3 bases and J by 7 bases, leaving 19 bases between them. The germline V gene has CDR1 SGHNT and CDR2 YYREEE (reference sequence). The CDR3 has 15 residues. CDR3 protein: CASSYGGLEAREAFF. The CDR3 DNA sequence: TGTGCCAGCAGCTACGGGGGGCTGGAGGCGCGTGAAGCTTTCTTT. Based on the CDR3 plus reference TRBV5-4 and TRBJ1-1, the full variable domain is ETGVTQSPTHLIKTRGQQVTLRCSSQSGHNTVSWYQQALGQGPQFIFQYYREEENGRGNFPPRFSGLQFPNYSSELNVNALELDDSALYLCASSYGGLEAREAFFGQGTRLTVV.

The table lists this clonotype with a few counts. The V and J genes are TRBV6-6 and TRBJ2-2; D gene uncertain. The germline V gene has CDR1 MNHNY and CDR2 SVGAGI (reference sequence). Trimming cost V 4 bases and J 1 base, with 7 bases left between them. CDR3 length: 14 amino acids. CDR3 region: CASSLEGNTGELFF. CDR3 bases: TGTGCCAGCAGTTTAGAAGGGAACACCGGGGAGCTGTTTTTT.

This clonotype was recorded a few times. This chain connects TRBV12-3 or TRBV12-4 to TRBJ2-7, with 12 bases aligning to TRBD1. The length of the CDR3 is 15 residues. The V and J ends lost 6 bases and 7 bases, in that order; junction bases with no gene match: 10. CDR3 in amino acids: CASRSTGTGGGEQYF. In DNA, the CDR3 is TGTGCCAGCAGATCAACCGGGACAGGGGGCGGTGAGCAGTACTTC.

In this sample, this clonotype turned up a few times. This rearrangement joins TRBV5-4 to TRBJ2-2, with D unresolved. Germline CDR1 SGHNT, CDR2 YYREEE (reference sequence). This CDR3 spans 14 amino acids. The V end lost 4 bases, the J end lost 1 base, and 8 bases lay between the germline ends. CDR3 sequence: CASSMDENTGELFF. The CDR3, as DNA: TGTGCCAGCAGCATGGACGAGAACACCGGGGAGCTGTTTTTT.

This clonotype was counted many times. A read error may account for a junction end that differs from germline. The chain joins TRBV7-2 to TRBJ2-2; 9 bases are a match to TRBD2. The CDR3 is 13 residues long. CDR1 and CDR2 from the germline V gene are SGHTA and FQGNSA. The CDR3 bases are TGTGCCAGCAGCCTAGCGGGGACCGGGGAGCTGTTTTTT. Its protein product is CASSLAGTGELFF.

This clonotype was recorded a few times. The rearrangement joins TRBV7-6 to TRBJ2-7; D is possibly TRBD1 (6 bases). Trimming stripped 3 bases from V and 3 bases from J, with 9 bases between. Per the germline V gene, CDR1 is SGHVS and CDR2 is FNYEAQ. This CDR3 region has 13 residues. This chain's CDR3 is CASSLNRDYEQYF. In DNA form, the CDR3 reads TGTGCCAGCAGCTTGAACAGGGACTACGAGCAGTACTTC.

This clonotype was counted ten times or more. V gene TRBV6-1 combines with J gene TRBJ1-1; 8 bases line up with TRBD1. Germline V lookup: CDR1 MNHNS, CDR2 SASEGT. Trimming cost V 8 bases and J 11 bases; bases outside gene matches: 10. The CDR3 totals 12 residues. DNA of the CDR3: TGTGCCAGCCGGGACAGGCCCAACGAGGCTTTCTTT. As protein: CASRDRPNEAFF.

This clonotype has a handful of counts. This chain joins TRBV27 and TRBJ1-2; possible D gene TRBD1, 5 bases. Trimming left V 3 bases short and J 2 bases short, with 7 bases between. Germline V gene data show CDR1 as MNHEY and CDR2 as SMNVEV (reference sequence). The CDR3 runs to 13 residues. In DNA, the CDR3 is TGTGCCAGCAGTTTGACAGAAAACTATGGCTACACCTTC. Its protein is CASSLTENYGYTF.

The V gene is TRBV11-2, the J gene TRBJ1-2; D perhaps matches TRBD1 (6 bases). This CDR3 is 14 amino acids long. Trimming shortened V by 8 bases and J by 7 bases, and 20 bases separated the two germline ends. Germline CDR1 is SGHAT and CDR2 is FQNNGV. The CDR3 protein is CASPSDSGATGYTF. The CDR3 region has the DNA TGTGCCAGCCCTTCGGACAGCGGGGCGACTGGCTACACCTTC.

CDR3 sequence reads: CASSYDRDHEQFF. DNA of the CDR3: TGTGCCAGCAGCTACGACAGGGATCATGAGCAGTTCTTC. The chain uses TRBV12-3 or TRBV12-4 and TRBJ2-1; 7 bases fit TRBD1. CDR3 length: 13 amino acids. The J segment lost 8 bases and the V segment lost 6 bases, leaving 7 bases of the junction unmatched.

This clonotype was found many times. The chain has TRBV9 and TRBJ1-1; 9 positions match TRBD1. With 4 bases clipped from V and 0 bases from J, the junction kept 7 bases outside the gene matches. Per germline, CDR1 SGDLS and CDR2 YYNGEE. The length of the CDR3 is 16 residues. CDR3 sequence reads: CASSKSRDRVNTEAFF. CDR3 DNA sequence: TGTGCCAGCAGCAAATCCCGGGACAGGGTGAACACTGAAGCTTTCTTT.

This clonotype was seen many times. The V gene is TRBV2, the J gene TRBJ1-1, with a weak D call TRBD1 (5 bases). The CDR3 is 15 amino acids. V was trimmed by 6 bases and J by 3 bases, leaving 17 bases between them. Germline CDR1 is SNHLY and CDR2 is FYNNEI. This CDR3 reads CASRGLQESYTEAFF. The CDR3 DNA follows: TGTGCCAGCAGGGGGCTACAGGAATCCTACACTGAAGCTTTCTTT.

The chain employs TRBV20-1 and TRBJ2-1; unclear D gene. The CDR3 runs to 9 residues. V lost 3 bases, J lost 7 bases, and 1 base lay in between. CDR1 and CDR2 (germline): DFQATT, SNEGSKA (reference sequence). The CDR3, as DNA: TGCAGTGCTAGGAATGAGCAGTTCTTC. This sequence encodes CSARNEQFF.

The V and J genes are TRBV9 and TRBJ2-3; no definite D call. This CDR3 is 15 amino acids long. Germline V gives CDR1 SGDLS, CDR2 YYNGEE. Between the trimmed V and J ends, which lost 0 bases and 2 bases, there was a span of 10 bases. The CDR3 reads CASSVVPQNTDTQYF. CDR3 DNA sequence: TGTGCCAGCAGCGTAGTGCCCCAAAACACAGATACGCAGTATTTT. Filled out from reference TRBV9 and TRBJ2-3, the complete variable domain reads DSGVTQTPKHLITATGQRVTLRCSPRSGDLSVYWYQQSLDQGLQFLIQYYNGEERAKGNILERFSAQQFPDLHSELNLSSLELGDSALYFCASSVVPQNTDTQYFGPGTRLTVL.

This clonotype has a handful of counts. The CDR3 DNA is TGCAGTGCTAGAGATCGGTTGCACGAGCAGTACTTC. Its translation is CSARDRLHEQYF. This chain joins TRBV20-1 and TRBJ2-7; D is uncertain. From germline, CDR1 is DFQATT and CDR2 SNEGSKA (reference sequence). V was shortened by 0 bases and J by 5 bases, with 8 bases between the two germline ends. The CDR3 has 12 residues.

In this sample, this clonotype turned up many times. This chain uses TRBV3-1 with TRBJ2-7; 8 bases match TRBD1. Trimming took 4 bases from V and 6 from J; bases not matched to a gene: 2. Germline lookup yields CDR1 LGHDT and CDR2 YNNKEL (reference sequence). This CDR3 spans 12 amino acids. The CDR3 DNA is TGTGCCAGCAGCCGGACAGGGCGCGAGCAGTACTTC. Protein sequence: CASSRTGREQYF.

This clonotype occurred many times. V gene TRBV20-1 combines with J gene TRBJ1-2; tentative D call: TRBD1 (6 bases). CDR3 length equals 16 residues. V shed 0 bases and J shed 5 bases, with 19 bases lying between them. Germline CDR1 is DFQATT and CDR2 is SNEGSKA (reference sequence). CDR3 protein: CSARDNIRQADYGYTF. The CDR3 coding sequence is TGCAGTGCTAGAGACAACATAAGACAGGCGGATTATGGCTACACCTTC.

At least ten counts were recorded for this clonotype. This chain uses TRBV6-2 or TRBV6-3 with TRBJ2-1; TRBD2 is a possible D gene (6 bases). The CDR3 runs to 15 residues. Germline V gives CDR1 MNHEY, CDR2 SVGEGT. Trimming removed 2 bases from V and 2 bases from J, with 10 bases in between. The chain's CDR3 is CASSYGGMTYNEQFF. DNA of the CDR3: TGTGCCAGCAGTTACGGGGGGATGACCTACAATGAGCAGTTCTTC.

The V gene is TRBV5-1, the J gene TRBJ2-3; 8 nucleotides align to TRBD1. The V segment lost 4 bases and the J segment 5 bases; nucleotides outside the gene matches: 6. Germline V gene sequence: CDR1 SGHRS, CDR2 YFSETQ. The CDR3 consists of 14 residues. The CDR3 region has the DNA TGCGCCAGCAGCCAAGGACAGGGAAAAGATACGCAGTATTTT. This translates into CASSQGQGKDTQYF.

The CDR3: CASSMPGVNEQFF. Here the CDR3 DNA reads TGTGCCAGTAGTATGCCAGGGGTCAATGAGCAGTTCTTC. This chain connects TRBV19 to TRBJ2-1, with a weak D call TRBD1 (6 bases). The CDR3 consists of 13 residues. Germline-derived CDR1 and CDR2 are LNHDA and SQIVND (reference sequence). V was pared by 3 bases and J by 6 bases, with 9 bases between.

The chain uses TRBV29-1 and TRBJ2-7; no definite D call. This CDR3 contains 12 residues. V lost 6 bases to trimming and J lost 2 bases, with 11 bases between them. Germline values: CDR1 SQVTM, CDR2 ANQGSEA. CDR3 in DNA: TGCAGCGTCGCGGACGGCCCCTACGAGCAGTACTTC. Encoded protein: CSVADGPYEQYF.

This clonotype showed up just a few times. The chain has TRBV2 and TRBJ1-5; D remains ambiguous. The CDR3 is 13 amino acids. The germline V gene has CDR1 SNHLY and CDR2 FYNNEI. Between the trimmed V and J ends, which lost 6 bases and 2 bases, there was a span of 8 bases. The CDR3 DNA sequence: TGTGCCAGCAGCAGTTTAGGCAATCAGCCCCAGCATTTT. Translating gives CASSSLGNQPQHF. The full variable domain, with the rest looked up from reference TRBV2 and TRBJ1-5, is EPEVTQTPSHQVTQMGQEVILRCVPISNHLYFYWYRQILGQKVEFLVSFYNNEISEKSEIFDDQFSVERPDGSNFTLKIRSTKLEDSAMYFCASSSLGNQPQHFGDGTRLSIL.

V gene TRBV10-3 combines with J gene TRBJ1-2; 12 bases are shared with TRBD1. V shed 5 bases and J 4 bases; nucleotides not matched to a gene: 5. The CDR3 totals 15 residues. The germline gives CDR1 ENHRY, CDR2 SYGVKD. CDR3 loop: CAISKPGQGAYGYTF. The CDR3 DNA is TGTGCCATCAGTAAACCGGGACAGGGGGCCTATGGCTACACCTTC.